The TCR beta chain under discussion was sequenced for a study of T cells after yellow fever vaccination. Overall study results and limits: A limited proportion of clonotypes was detected within both the CD4 and CD8 compartments.

TCRdb redid the calling of the 5' RACE reads with MiXCR, one entry per CDR3 protein. Counted here are under 70,000 distinct CDR3 sequences, around 6.5% occurring once; the ten biggest clones make up approximately 37%. This clonotype was observed at least ten times. Its antigen is currently unknown. V dropped 6 bases and J dropped 6 bases, with 10 bases sitting between them. The CDR3 is 12 residues long. Germline V gene lookup returns CDR1 SNHLY and CDR2 FYNNEI. V and J are TRBV2 and TRBJ2-3; the D is unclear. Sequencing used CD8+ T cells sorted from PBMCs, obtained on the day of the first yellow fever vaccination. The receptor was isolated from a young man who received the YFV17D yellow fever vaccine. CDR3 in amino acids: CASRPRADTQYF. The CDR3 DNA reads TGTGCCAGCAGACCTAGGGCGGATACGCAGTATTTT.